The sequence of this T cell receptor beta chain was determined in a study of T cell changes during pregnancy in multiple sclerosis. The assay was immunoSEQ multiplex PCR, and TCRdb's table has in-frame clones only and misses some. The sample has 35,000 to 40,000 clones, 88% seen once. As to this clone: Other DNA sequences in this sample translate to the same CDR3.

The V end lost 4 bases, the J end lost 2 bases, and 9 bases lay between the germline ends. The CDR3 runs 13 residues. CDR1 is SGHDT and CDR2 is YYEEEE in the germline V gene. This TCR was recovered from a female donor with multiple sclerosis, enrolled in a pregnancy study. The sequencing here drew on CD4+ T cells from peripheral blood mononuclear cells, taken before pregnancy. The V and J genes are TRBV5-6 and TRBJ2-5, with TRBD2 as a possible D gene (5 bases). The CDR3 is CASSPGDQETQYF. DNA of the CDR3: TGTGCCAGCAGCCCCGGGGATCAAGAGACCCAGTACTTC.